This is a list of T cell receptor beta chains from one sample in a study of T-cell reconstitution after alpha-beta-depleted transplantation in children. TCRdb analysed the PCR reads with MiXCR anew, one entry per CDR3 protein. The table lists fewer than 350,000 distinct CDR3 sequences, 7.5% to 9% of them singletons. This sample comprised peripheral blood, obtained 360 days after TCRalphabeta/CD19-depleted stem cell transplant. The receptors shown here come from a female patient between 2 and 10 years old who had a stem cell transplant for Fanconi anemia, so the T cells may come from the graft donor. The CDR3 runs from the conserved cysteine through the conserved F or W. A D gene is named only where the DNA matches it firmly. Size is stated for part of the rows, as once, few or many counts, or as a class when the clone is expanded.

v_call: TRBV12-3/TRBV12-4
j_call: TRBJ1-1
clone_size: NA
d_call: NA
cdr3_aa: CASSLGGISNTEAFF
cdr3_nt: TGTGCCAGCAGTTTAGGTGGGATTTCGAACACTGAAGCTTTCTTT

v_call: TRBV20-1
j_call: TRBJ2-3
clone_size: NA
d_call: NA
cdr3_aa: CSASNPGKSTDTQYF
cdr3_nt: TGCAGTGCTAGTAATCCGGGCAAAAGCACAGATACGCAGTATTTT

v_call: TRBV28
j_call: TRBJ2-5
clone_size: many
d_call: NA
cdr3_aa: CASIENGALPETQYF
cdr3_nt: TGTGCCAGTATAGAAAACGGGGCGCTTCCCGAGACCCAGTACTTC

v_call: TRBV24-1
j_call: TRBJ2-1
clone_size: many
d_call: TRBD1
cdr3_aa: CATSDPQGTLRNEQFF
cdr3_nt: TGTGCCACCAGTGACCCACAGGGGACCCTTCGGAATGAGCAGTTCTTC

v_call: TRBV20-1
j_call: TRBJ1-1
clone_size: many
d_call: NA
cdr3_aa: CSARDGMNTEAFF
cdr3_nt: TGCAGTGCTAGAGATGGGATGAACACTGAAGCTTTCTTT

v_call: TRBV20-1
j_call: TRBJ2-3
clone_size: many
d_call: TRBD1
cdr3_aa: CSAINSRTGRRDTQYF
cdr3_nt: TGCAGTGCTATAAACAGTCGGACAGGGCGACGAGATACGCAGTATTTT

v_call: TRBV6-2/TRBV6-3
j_call: TRBJ2-1
clone_size: few
d_call: NA
cdr3_aa: CASSPGLVGEQFF
cdr3_nt: TGTGCCAGCAGCCCCGGACTCGTCGGCGAGCAGTTCTTC

v_call: TRBV28
j_call: TRBJ1-3
clone_size: NA
d_call: TRBD1
cdr3_aa: CASWDRVNTIYF
cdr3_nt: TGTGCCAGCTGGGACAGGGTAAACACCATATATTTT

v_call: TRBV20-1
j_call: TRBJ2-2
clone_size: many
d_call: NA
cdr3_aa: CSARGVLGTGELFF
cdr3_nt: TGCAGTGCTAGAGGAGTGTTGGGCACCGGGGAGCTGTTTTTT

v_call: TRBV12-3/TRBV12-4
j_call: TRBJ2-6
clone_size: few
d_call: TRBD2
cdr3_aa: CASSPTSGTDSGANVLTF
cdr3_nt: TGTGCCAGCAGCCCGACTAGCGGTACTGACTCTGGGGCCAACGTCCTGACTTTC

v_call: TRBV20-1
j_call: TRBJ2-1
clone_size: few
d_call: TRBD2
cdr3_aa: CSARSSGGASEQFF
cdr3_nt: TGCAGTGCTAGGTCTAGCGGGGGGGCCAGTGAGCAGTTCTTC

v_call: TRBV7-2
j_call: TRBJ2-3
clone_size: many
d_call: NA
cdr3_aa: CASSFLTRADTQYF
cdr3_nt: TGTGCCAGCAGCTTTCTGACCCGGGCAGATACGCAGTATTTT

v_call: TRBV29-1
j_call: TRBJ2-7
clone_size: many
d_call: NA
cdr3_aa: CSVVAAGPSSYEQYF
cdr3_nt: TGCAGCGTTGTCGCGGCGGGGCCGAGCTCCTACGAGCAGTACTTC

v_call: TRBV7-6
j_call: TRBJ2-1
clone_size: many
d_call: NA
cdr3_aa: CASSLEGLPYNEQFF
cdr3_nt: TGTGCCAGCAGCTTAGAGGGACTCCCCTACAATGAGCAGTTCTTC

v_call: TRBV4-3
j_call: TRBJ1-1
clone_size: NA
d_call: TRBD1
cdr3_aa: CASSQGQGAWGNTEAFF
cdr3_nt: TGCGCCAGCAGCCAAGGACAGGGGGCTTGGGGGAACACTGAAGCTTTCTTT

v_call: TRBV30
j_call: TRBJ2-4
clone_size: NA
d_call: NA
cdr3_aa: CAWSVIWGDKNIQYF
cdr3_nt: TGTGCCTGGAGTGTAATATGGGGAGATAAAAACATTCAGTACTTC

v_call: TRBV20-1
j_call: TRBJ2-5
clone_size: many
d_call: TRBD1
cdr3_aa: CSARDLDRGGTQYF
cdr3_nt: TGCAGTGCTAGAGATCTGGACAGGGGAGGGACCCAGTACTTC

v_call: TRBV6-5
j_call: TRBJ2-1
clone_size: few
d_call: NA
cdr3_aa: CASSYARTGAYNEQFF
cdr3_nt: TGTGCCAGCAGTTACGCAAGGACTGGGGCCTACAATGAGCAGTTCTTC

v_call: TRBV7-8
j_call: TRBJ2-3
clone_size: NA
d_call: TRBD1
cdr3_aa: CASSTRQGNPDTQYF
cdr3_nt: TGTGCCAGCAGCACCCGACAGGGGAATCCAGATACGCAGTATTTT

v_call: TRBV5-1
j_call: TRBJ2-1
clone_size: many
d_call: TRBD2
cdr3_aa: CASSLVRAGGPYNEQFF
cdr3_nt: TGCGCCAGCAGCTTGGTCAGAGCGGGGGGGCCGTACAATGAGCAGTTCTTC

v_call: TRBV9
j_call: TRBJ2-1
clone_size: few
d_call: TRBD2
cdr3_aa: CASSAWVAGGNYNEQFF
cdr3_nt: TGTGCCAGCAGCGCGTGGGTAGCGGGGGGCAACTACAATGAGCAGTTCTTC

v_call: TRBV7-9
j_call: TRBJ2-7
clone_size: few
d_call: TRBD1
cdr3_aa: CASSTRDRGGYEQYF
cdr3_nt: TGTGCCAGCAGCACCCGGGACAGGGGAGGGTACGAGCAGTACTTC

v_call: TRBV20-1
j_call: TRBJ2-7
clone_size: many
d_call: TRBD1
cdr3_aa: CSARDPHGTGLSYEQYF
cdr3_nt: TGCAGTGCTAGAGATCCCCACGGGACAGGTCTCTCCTACGAGCAGTACTTC

v_call: TRBV20-1
j_call: TRBJ2-3
clone_size: NA
d_call: TRBD2
cdr3_aa: CSAYIAGGAGTDTQYF
cdr3_nt: TGCAGTGCTTATATAGCGGGGGGCGCGGGCACAGATACGCAGTATTTT

v_call: TRBV29-1
j_call: TRBJ2-3
clone_size: many
d_call: NA
cdr3_aa: CSVDRRTSTDTQYF
cdr3_nt: TGCAGCGTAGACCGTCGGACCAGCACAGATACGCAGTATTTT

v_call: TRBV20-1
j_call: TRBJ2-2
clone_size: many
d_call: TRBD1
cdr3_aa: CSAKTGVGGELFF
cdr3_nt: TGCAGTGCTAAGACAGGGGTTGGCGGGGAGCTGTTTTTT

v_call: TRBV16
j_call: TRBJ2-7
clone_size: NA
d_call: TRBD2
cdr3_aa: CASSPLAGTSGTYEQYF
cdr3_nt: TGTGCCAGCAGCCCCTTAGCCGGGACTAGCGGCACCTACGAGCAGTACTTC

v_call: TRBV30
j_call: TRBJ2-1
clone_size: NA
d_call: TRBD2
cdr3_aa: CAWVRDYSYNEQFF
cdr3_nt: TGTGCCTGGGTACGGGACTACTCCTACAATGAGCAGTTCTTC

v_call: TRBV6-2/TRBV6-3
j_call: TRBJ1-1
clone_size: NA
d_call: NA
cdr3_aa: CASRIWGTEAFF
cdr3_nt: TGTGCCAGCCGAATCTGGGGGACTGAAGCTTTCTTT

v_call: TRBV15
j_call: TRBJ2-1
clone_size: many
d_call: NA
cdr3_aa: CATSRDGWRDRNEQFF
cdr3_nt: TGTGCCACCAGCAGAGATGGTTGGCGGGACCGCAATGAGCAGTTCTTC

v_call: TRBV20-1
j_call: TRBJ1-5
clone_size: many
d_call: NA
cdr3_aa: CSARASGTDNRHF
cdr3_nt: TGCAGTGCTAGAGCGTCTGGGACGGACAATAGGCATTTT

v_call: TRBV18
j_call: TRBJ1-6
clone_size: NA
d_call: NA
cdr3_aa: CASSATSGSQPLHF
cdr3_nt: TGTGCCAGCTCAGCGACTTCCGGGTCTCAGCCCCTCCACTTT

v_call: TRBV9
j_call: TRBJ2-3
clone_size: NA
d_call: TRBD1
cdr3_aa: CASSTPGQGRAEGSTDTQYF
cdr3_nt: TGTGCCAGCAGCACTCCGGGACAGGGGCGCGCGGAAGGCTCCACAGATACGCAGTATTTT

v_call: TRBV7-9
j_call: TRBJ2-2
clone_size: many
d_call: TRBD1
cdr3_aa: CASSLTGTGNTGELFF
cdr3_nt: TGTGCCAGCAGCTTAACTGGGACAGGGAACACCGGGGAGCTGTTTTTT

v_call: TRBV7-8
j_call: TRBJ2-7
clone_size: many
d_call: TRBD1
cdr3_aa: CASSFYWRPGTAPSYEQYF
cdr3_nt: TGTGCCAGCAGCTTTTACTGGCGCCCCGGGACAGCCCCCTCCTACGAGCAGTACTTC

v_call: TRBV13
j_call: TRBJ1-3
clone_size: many
d_call: NA
cdr3_aa: CASSLDGGSGNTIYF
cdr3_nt: TGTGCCAGCAGCTTAGACGGGGGCTCTGGAAACACCATATATTTT

v_call: TRBV27
j_call: TRBJ1-1
clone_size: many
d_call: NA
cdr3_aa: CASSFIRGGANTEAFF
cdr3_nt: TGTGCCAGCAGTTTCATTCGCGGGGGCGCGAACACTGAAGCTTTCTTT

v_call: TRBV7-9
j_call: TRBJ2-2
clone_size: many
d_call: TRBD1
cdr3_aa: CASSRQGFGGELFF
cdr3_nt: TGTGCCAGCAGCCGACAGGGATTCGGTGGGGAGCTGTTTTTT

v_call: TRBV27
j_call: TRBJ2-1
clone_size: few
d_call: TRBD2
cdr3_aa: CASTWGTSGGKNEQFF
cdr3_nt: TGTGCCAGCACTTGGGGGACTAGCGGGGGTAAGAATGAGCAGTTCTTC

v_call: TRBV4-2
j_call: TRBJ2-5
clone_size: NA
d_call: TRBD2
cdr3_aa: CASSESVGLAGGQETQYF
cdr3_nt: TGTGCCAGCAGCGAAAGCGTGGGACTAGCGGGGGGACAAGAGACCCAGTACTTC

v_call: TRBV12-3/TRBV12-4
j_call: TRBJ2-1
clone_size: many
d_call: NA
cdr3_aa: CASSRTPPTEQFF
cdr3_nt: TGTGCCAGCAGTCGGACCCCGCCCACTGAGCAGTTCTTC

v_call: TRBV29-1
j_call: TRBJ2-7
clone_size: many
d_call: TRBD2
cdr3_aa: CSVGLAGAYEQYF
cdr3_nt: TGCAGCGTTGGACTAGCGGGCGCCTACGAGCAGTACTTC

v_call: TRBV6-2/TRBV6-3
j_call: TRBJ1-1
clone_size: few
d_call: NA
cdr3_aa: CASAQGGTEAFF
cdr3_nt: TGTGCCAGCGCCCAGGGAGGAACTGAAGCTTTCTTT

v_call: TRBV5-1
j_call: TRBJ2-3
clone_size: many
d_call: NA
cdr3_aa: CASSFLTPLSQDTQYF
cdr3_nt: TGCGCCAGCAGCTTCCTGACTCCCCTTTCACAAGATACGCAGTATTTT

v_call: TRBV4-1
j_call: TRBJ2-7
clone_size: many
d_call: NA
cdr3_aa: CASSLPASYEQYF
cdr3_nt: TGCGCCAGCAGCCTCCCAGCGTCCTACGAGCAGTACTTC

v_call: TRBV7-6
j_call: TRBJ2-5
clone_size: many
d_call: NA
cdr3_aa: CASSLVVMGETQYF
cdr3_nt: TGTGCCAGCAGCTTAGTGGTAATGGGGGAGACCCAGTACTTC

v_call: TRBV6-5
j_call: TRBJ1-5
clone_size: NA
d_call: TRBD1
cdr3_aa: CASSYSRQGAGQPHHF
cdr3_nt: TGTGCCAGCAGTTACTCGCGGCAGGGGGCGGGTCAGCCCCATCATTTT

v_call: TRBV24-1
j_call: TRBJ1-5
clone_size: many
d_call: TRBD1
cdr3_aa: CATSRDSNQPQHF
cdr3_nt: TGTGCCACCAGTCGGGACAGTAATCAGCCCCAGCATTTT

v_call: TRBV11-2
j_call: TRBJ2-7
clone_size: many
d_call: NA
cdr3_aa: CASSLSMSNEQYF
cdr3_nt: TGTGCCAGCAGCTTATCCATGAGCAACGAGCAGTACTTC